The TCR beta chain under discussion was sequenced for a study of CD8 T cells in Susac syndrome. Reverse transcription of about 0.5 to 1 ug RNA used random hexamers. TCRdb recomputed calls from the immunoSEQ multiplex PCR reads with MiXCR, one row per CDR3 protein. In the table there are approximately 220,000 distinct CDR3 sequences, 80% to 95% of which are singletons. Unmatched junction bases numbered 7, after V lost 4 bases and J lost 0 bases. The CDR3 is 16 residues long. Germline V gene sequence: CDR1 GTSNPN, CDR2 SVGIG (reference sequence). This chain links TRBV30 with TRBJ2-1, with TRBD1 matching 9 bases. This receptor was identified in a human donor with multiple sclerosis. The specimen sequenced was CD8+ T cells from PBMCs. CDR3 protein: CAWNRGQGSSYNEQFF. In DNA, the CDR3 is TGTGCCTGGAATAGAGGACAGGGGAGCTCCTACAATGAGCAGTTCTTC.